The 16 T cell receptor beta chains listed next were all sequenced from one sample in a study of response to subunit inactivated influenza vaccine. One entry per CDR3 protein results from TCRdb running MiXCR on the RT-PCR reads. The sample lists about 240,000 distinct CDR3 sequences; over 9% were seen once. The sample consisted of non-naive T cells sorted from PBMCs, taken 14 to 15 days before vaccination. The receptor set was obtained from a man in his fifties or sixties who received an inactivated influenza vaccine.

The V gene is TRBV20-1, the J gene TRBJ2-3; TRBD1 matches 9 bases. This CDR3 contains 14 residues. Losses at the gene ends were 1 base for V and 3 bases for J; bases not matched to a gene: 2. Per the germline V gene, CDR1 is DFQATT and CDR2 is SNEGSKA (reference sequence). In DNA form, the CDR3 reads TGCAGTGCTAGAGTTGACAGGGGGACAGATACGCAGTATTTT. Translating gives CSARVDRGTDTQYF.

This clonotype showed up just a few times. This chain joins TRBV6-2 or TRBV6-3 and TRBJ2-1; TRBD1 matches at 8 bases. Germline CDR1 is MNHEY and CDR2 is SVGEGT. This CDR3 has 14 residues. The V and J ends lost 2 bases and 8 bases, in that order; junction bases with no gene match: 5. The CDR3 nucleotides are TGTGCCAGCAGTTACCGACAGGGGTCGGATGAGCAGTTCTTC. Translating gives CASSYRQGSDEQFF.

Ten or more counts support this clonotype. The rearrangement links TRBV19 to TRBJ2-1; either TRBD1 or TRBD2 may fit D (5 bases each). The V end lost 6 bases, the J end lost 8 bases, and 26 bases lay between the germline ends. This CDR3 comprises 17 residues. Per germline, CDR1 LNHDA and CDR2 SQIVND (reference sequence). The CDR3 spells CASSPLYSRGLGHEQFF. As DNA, the CDR3 is TGTGCCAGTAGCCCTCTTTACTCACGGGGCCTCGGCCATGAGCAGTTCTTC.

The J gene is TRBJ2-3, the V gene TRBV11-1; D unclear. Trimming cost V 3 bases and J 0 bases, with 10 bases left between them. The V gene's germline CDR1 is SGHAT and CDR2 FQDESV (reference sequence). This CDR3 has 15 residues. CDR3 sequence (DNA): TGTGCCAGCAGCTTTCGAGGCTGGAGCACAGATACGCAGTATTTT. Protein product: CASSFRGWSTDTQYF.

This clonotype came up a few times. The V call is TRBV3-1, the J call TRBJ2-1; D may be TRBD1 (5 bases). V lost 4 bases, J lost 7 bases, and 11 bases lay in between. The CDR3 covers 13 residues. Germline V gene lookup returns CDR1 LGHDT and CDR2 YNNKEL (reference sequence). CDR3 coding DNA: TGTGCCAGCAGCCTTTCACAGGCAAATGAGCAGTTCTTC. Its protein product is CASSLSQANEQFF.

This clonotype has just a few counts. The chain employs TRBV28 and TRBJ1-1; TRBD1 matches at 8 bases. V trimming: 5 bases; J trimming: 5 bases; junction bases outside the gene matches: 13. CDR1 is MDHEN and CDR2 is SYDVKM in the germline V gene. This CDR3 contains 16 residues. The CDR3 DNA sequence: TGTGCCAGCAGTCCCCGGACAGGGAGACGTGGGACTGAAGCTTTCTTT. Translating gives CASSPRTGRRGTEAFF.

This clonotype showed up just a few times. The chain joins TRBV27 to TRBJ1-2; perhaps TRBD1 as D (5 bases). Trimming stripped 6 bases from V and 6 bases from J, with 17 bases between. The germline gives CDR1 MNHEY, CDR2 SMNVEV (reference sequence). The CDR3 totals 14 residues. CDR3 sequence reads: CASSRVGGVHGYTF. CDR3 coding DNA: TGTGCCAGCAGCCGCGTCGGAGGGGTTCATGGCTACACCTTC.

The chain is built from TRBV23-1 and TRBJ2-6; 9 bases are shared with TRBD1. TRBV23-1 is classed as an ORF, of uncertain function. The CDR3 is 19 residues long. V shed 7 bases and J 1 base; nucleotides not matched to a gene: 14. The CDR3 reads CASTLQPGQGLSGANVLTF. CDR3 DNA: TGCGCCAGCACTCTACAACCGGGACAGGGCCTGTCTGGGGCCAACGTCCTGACTTTC.

This clonotype was seen a handful of times. Germline and junction disagree at one end, which may indicate a read error. The CDR3 nucleotides are TGCAGTGCTAGAGGGACTGGGTTCAGTCCCCAGCACTTC. Protein sequence: CSARGTGFSPQHF. V usage is TRBV20-1 and J usage is TRBJ2-5, with D possibly matching TRBD2 (5 bases). The CDR3 runs to 13 residues. The V gene's germline CDR1 is DFQATT and CDR2 SNEGSKA (reference sequence).

In its sample, this clonotype was seen a few times. J is TRBJ1-4 and V is TRBV28; perhaps TRBD1 as D (6 bases). This CDR3 spans 17 amino acids. CDR1 and CDR2 (germline): MDHEN, SYDVKM. V lost 3 bases and J 6 bases, leaving 20 bases between the germline ends. The CDR3 region has the DNA TGTGCCAGCAGTTTTTCGACAGGCCAAGGCCCTCATGAAAAACTGTTTTTT. It yields the protein CASSFSTGQGPHEKLFF.

This clonotype was seen many times. The rearrangement joins TRBV6-2 or TRBV6-3 to TRBJ2-5; TRBD1 matches 7 bases. The CDR3 extends over 13 amino acids. Germline CDR1 and CDR2: MNHEY and SVGEGT. The J segment lost 3 bases and the V segment lost 7 bases, leaving 5 bases of the junction unmatched. This chain's CDR3 is CASNDRAEETQYF. In DNA, the CDR3 is TGTGCCAGCAATGACAGGGCTGAAGAGACCCAGTACTTC.

This clonotype was observed many times. The chain combines TRBV6-5 with TRBJ1-2; weak D call: TRBD1 (5 bases). Germline CDR1 is MNHEY and CDR2 is SVGAGI. V shed 4 bases and J shed 4 bases, with 13 bases lying between them. CDR3 length: 14 residues. Here the CDR3 reads CASSSTAASYGYTF. DNA for the CDR3: TGTGCCAGCAGTTCGACAGCCGCTAGCTATGGCTACACCTTC.

This clonotype was seen repeatedly, ten times or more. The chain has TRBV11-2 and TRBJ2-1, with D perhaps TRBD2 (7 bases). Germline-derived CDR1 and CDR2 are SGHAT and FQNNGV. The CDR3 sequence is 16 residues long. V was shortened by 5 bases and J by 6 bases, with 20 bases between the two germline ends. Here the CDR3 DNA reads TGTGCCAGCAGCCGAGCGGGGACAAGACTCCTCAATGAGCAGTTCTTC. Translation gives CASSRAGTRLLNEQFF.

The sample holds a few counts of this clonotype. This chain joins TRBV6-6 and TRBJ2-5, with D hard to call. Germline loops: CDR1 MNHNY, CDR2 SVGAGI (reference sequence). The CDR3 consists of 12 residues. The V end was cut by 2 bases, the J end by 3 bases, with 4 bases between. CDR3 loop: CASSYAKETQYF. In nucleotides, the CDR3 is TGTGCCAGCAGTTACGCCAAAGAGACCCAGTACTTC.

This clonotype appeared a few times. The V call is TRBV19, the J call TRBJ2-1; the D is unclear. V was clipped by 3 bases and J by 0 bases, with 9 bases between them. The CDR3 has 15 amino acids. Germline CDR1 and CDR2: LNHDA and SQIVND (reference sequence). The CDR3 bases are TGTGCCAGTAGTATCGGTAGAAACTCCTACAATGAGCAGTTCTTC. Translating it yields CASSIGRNSYNEQFF. Looking up the rest from reference TRBV19 and TRBJ2-1 gives the full variable domain: DGGITQSPKYLFRKEGQNVTLSCEQNLNHDAMYWYRQDPGQGLRLIYYSQIVNDFQKGDIAEGYSVSREKKESFPLTVTSAQKNPTAFYLCASSIGRNSYNEQFFGPGTRLTVL.

The chain is built from TRBV11-3 and TRBJ2-3; unclear D gene. CDR1 is SGHNT, CDR2 YENEEA, per germline. This CDR3 is built from 13 residues. Trimming took off 3 bases at V and 5 bases at J, with 9 bases between the two ends. This CDR3 is CASSFVVQDTQYF. The CDR3 nucleotides are TGTGCCAGCAGCTTTGTGGTACAAGATACGCAGTATTTT.